This T cell receptor beta chain is drawn from a study of blood T cells in healthy people across ages. General study results and limits: Naive T cell percentage showed a strong correlation with TCR beta diversity.

This clonotype was found a few times. Its target is not known. A second roughly 7 to 11 cycle PCR used barcoded and J-beta primers. TCRdb reanalysed the 5' RACE reads using MiXCR and keeps one entry per CDR3 protein. This table holds 650,000 to 1,000,000 distinct CDR3 sequences, 36% found once. The CDR3 has 13 amino acids. After removal of 2 bases from V and 9 bases from J, the junction contained 9 bases not matched to a gene. Per the germline V gene, CDR1 is SQVTM and CDR2 is ANQGSEA. The clonotype originates from a man between 18 and 35 years old in good health. Sequencing was performed on blood. The rearrangement uses TRBV29-1 and TRBJ1-1, with 7 bases lining up with TRBD1. The CDR3 region has the DNA TGCAGCGTTGAAAGAAGACAGGGCATTAAAGCTTTCTTT. Translation: CSVERRQGIKAFF.